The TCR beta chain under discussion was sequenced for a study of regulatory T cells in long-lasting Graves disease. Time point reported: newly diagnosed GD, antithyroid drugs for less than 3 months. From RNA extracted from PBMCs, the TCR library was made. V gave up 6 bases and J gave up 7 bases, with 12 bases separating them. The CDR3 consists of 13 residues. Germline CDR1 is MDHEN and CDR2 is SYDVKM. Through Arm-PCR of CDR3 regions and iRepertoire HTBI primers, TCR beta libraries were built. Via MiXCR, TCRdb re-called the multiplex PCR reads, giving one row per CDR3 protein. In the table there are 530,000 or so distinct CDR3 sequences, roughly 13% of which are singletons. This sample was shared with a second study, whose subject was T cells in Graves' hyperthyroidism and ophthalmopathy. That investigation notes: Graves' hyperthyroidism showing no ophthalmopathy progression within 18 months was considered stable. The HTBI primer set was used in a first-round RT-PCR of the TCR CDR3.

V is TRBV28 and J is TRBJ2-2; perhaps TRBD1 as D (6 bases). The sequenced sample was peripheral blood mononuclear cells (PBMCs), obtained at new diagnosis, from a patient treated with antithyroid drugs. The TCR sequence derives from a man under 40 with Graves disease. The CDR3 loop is CASRVGGGGELFF. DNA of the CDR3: TGTGCCAGCAGAGTTGGGGGCGGCGGGGAGCTGTTTTTT.